This section outlines one T cell receptor beta chain sequence together with its context. What it binds is not known. This sample stems from a study of neoadjuvant anti-PD-1 for oral cavity cancer. Study-wide context: Most patients had three to four biweekly doses of 3 mg/kg nivolumab before resection. Patients without progression got a fourth dose around day 43. Study outcomes and limitations: Pretreatment Treg/Th17 ratio correlated inversely with post-treatment tumor clonality.

The CDR3 runs 12 residues. Trimming cost V 7 bases and J 1 base, with 7 bases left between them. The germline gives CDR1 SNHLY, CDR2 FYNNEI. Profiling relied on immunoSEQ multiplex PCR, and the TCRdb table lists in-frame clones only, not all of them. Counted here are 10,000 or so clones, approximately 61% occurring once; the ten biggest clones make up 8% to 10%. Sequencing was performed on tumor tissue, taken before nivolumab (anti-PD-1) treatment. The chain joins TRBV2 to TRBJ2-5; no clear D gene. The clonotype comes from a person aged 40 to 85 with oral cavity squamous cell carcinoma. The CDR3 region is CASTTTQETQYF. The DNA of the CDR3 is TGTGCCAGCACCACGACCCAAGAGACCCAGTACTTC.